Each of the 3 T cell receptor beta chains below was sequenced from the same sample in a study of cytomegalovirus exposure and HLA in healthy donors. This PCR relied on a set of 60 Vbeta primers and 13 Jbeta primers. TCRdb's copy holds only in-frame clones and misses some; the assay was immunoSEQ multiplex PCR. The sample has some 140,000 clones, more than 70% seen once. Sequencing was carried out using PBMCs. These receptors were collected from a male donor in good health and CMV-seropositive.

The chain combines TRBV28 with TRBJ2-1; 11 bases align to TRBD2. With 6 bases clipped from V and 3 bases from J, the junction kept 4 bases outside the gene matches. Germline V lookup: CDR1 MDHEN, CDR2 SYDVKM. The CDR3 loop spans 15 amino acids. The CDR3 is CASRLTSGSYNEQFF. The CDR3 nucleotides read TGTGCCAGCAGGCTAACTAGCGGGAGCTACAATGAGCAGTTCTTC. Based on the CDR3 plus reference TRBV28 and TRBJ2-1, the full variable domain is DVKVTQSSRYLVKRTGEKVFLECVQDMDHENMFWYRQDPGLGLRLIYFSYDVKMKEKGDIPEGYSVSREKKERFSLILESASTNQTSMYLCASRLTSGSYNEQFFGPGTRLTVL.

CDR3 DNA sequence: TGTGCCAGCAGTTTGGCACAGGGTCTGAGCTCCTACGAGCAGTACTTC. It translates to CASSLAQGLSSYEQYF. The chain has TRBV28 and TRBJ2-7; a possible D gene is TRBD1 (6 bases). Trimming removed 3 bases from V and 0 bases from J, with 15 bases in between. The CDR3 length is 16 residues. Germline V lookup: CDR1 MDHEN, CDR2 SYDVKM.

The gene calls are TRBV2 and TRBJ2-3, with 8 positions matching TRBD1. Germline V gene lookup returns CDR1 SNHLY and CDR2 FYNNEI. The V gene end was trimmed by 8 bases and the J gene end by 0 bases; junction bases not matched to a gene: 13. The CDR3 loop spans 17 amino acids. CDR3 protein: CASPSGQGIISTDTQYF. The CDR3 nucleotides are TGTGCCAGCCCCTCCGGACAGGGAATCATTAGCACAGATACGCAGTATTTT.